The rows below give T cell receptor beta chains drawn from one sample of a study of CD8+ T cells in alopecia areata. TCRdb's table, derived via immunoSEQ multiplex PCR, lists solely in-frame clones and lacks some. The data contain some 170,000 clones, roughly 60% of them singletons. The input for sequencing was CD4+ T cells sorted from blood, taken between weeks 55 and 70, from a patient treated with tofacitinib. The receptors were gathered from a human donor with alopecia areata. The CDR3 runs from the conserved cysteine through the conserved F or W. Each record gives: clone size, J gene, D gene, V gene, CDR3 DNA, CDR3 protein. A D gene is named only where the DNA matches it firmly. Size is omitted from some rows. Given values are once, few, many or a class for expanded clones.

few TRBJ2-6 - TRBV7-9 TGTGCCAGCAGCTTAGGGGCTTCACACTCTGGGGCCAACGTCCTGACTTTC CASSLGASHSGANVLTF
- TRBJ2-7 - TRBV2 TGTGCCAGAGGGACCCTCTACGAGCAGTACTTC CARGTLYEQYF
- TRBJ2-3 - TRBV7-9 TGTGCCAGCATCGATAATATGGATACGCAGTATTTT CASIDNMDTQYF
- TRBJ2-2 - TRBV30 TGTGCCTGGAAAGGGTCAGGGCATGACACCGGGGAGCTGTTTTTT CAWKGSGHDTGELFF
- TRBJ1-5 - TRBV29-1 TGCAGCGTTTGGGACACCAATCAGCCCCAGCATTTT CSVWDTNQPQHF
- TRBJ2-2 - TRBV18 TGTGCCAGCTCACCACCGGGAAAGGGGGAGCTGTTTTTT CASSPPGKGELFF
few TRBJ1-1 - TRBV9 TGTGCCAGCAGCCCCTTACCCAGTGGTAACACTGAAGCTTTCTTT CASSPLPSGNTEAFF
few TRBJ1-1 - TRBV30 TGTGCCTGGAGTGTACGGGGCATTGAAGCTTTCTTT CAWSVRGIEAFF
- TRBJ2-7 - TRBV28 TGTGCCAGCAGTTTGGCGAGTGGGGAGCAGTACTTC CASSLASGEQYF
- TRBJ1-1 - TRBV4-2 TGTGCCAGCAGCCAAGATTGGAACACTGAAGCTTTCTTT CASSQDWNTEAFF
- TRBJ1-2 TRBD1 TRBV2 TGTGCCAGCAGCATGACAGGGGATGGCTACACCTTC CASSMTGDGYTF
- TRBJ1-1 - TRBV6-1 TGTGCCAGCTTTTTACAGTCAAACACTGAAGCTTTCTTT CASFLQSNTEAFF
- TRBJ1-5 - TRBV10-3 TGTGCCATCGGGGCAACTGGGGGGCTCAGCAATCAGCCCCAGCATTTT CAIGATGGLSNQPQHF
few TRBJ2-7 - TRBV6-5 TGTGCCAGCACCACACCCGGGTCCTACGAGCAGTACTTC CASTTPGSYEQYF
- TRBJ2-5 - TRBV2 TGTGCCAGCAGTGAGGATCGGGCGGCCCAAGAGACCCAGTACTTC CASSEDRAAQETQYF
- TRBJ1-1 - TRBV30 TGTGCCTTTGACAGACCTCCCCGGCAAGCTTTCTTT CAFDRPPRQAFF
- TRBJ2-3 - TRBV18 TGTGCCAGCTCACAGGTGGATACGCAGTATTTT CASSQVDTQYF
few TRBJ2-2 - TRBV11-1 TGTGCCAGCAGCTTAGGTGGTATCTCGTGGACCGGGGAGCTGTTTTTT CASSLGGISWTGELFF
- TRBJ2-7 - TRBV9 TGTGCCAGCAGCGTAGATCCGCTCTCCTACGAGCAGTACTTC CASSVDPLSYEQYF
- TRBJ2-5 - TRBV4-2 TGTGCCAGCAGCCAAGATCGATCCAGGCTGAAAGAGACCCAGTACTTC CASSQDRSRLKETQYF
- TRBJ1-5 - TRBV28 TGTGCCAGCAGTTTGTTGGATCAGCCCCAGCATTTT CASSLLDQPQHF
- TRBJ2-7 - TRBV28 TGTGCCAGCAGTTTAACGAAGGGAGTGTCCTACGAGCAGTACTTC CASSLTKGVSYEQYF
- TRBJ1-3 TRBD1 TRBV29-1 TGCAGCGTCGACCAGGGGGCGAACACCATATATTTT CSVDQGANTIYF
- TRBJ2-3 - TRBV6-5 TGTGCCAGCACCCCGACGGGCACAGATACGCAGTATTTT CASTPTGTDTQYF
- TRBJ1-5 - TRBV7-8 TGTGCCAGCAGCTTAGCCGCGAATAGCAATCAGCCCCAGCATTTT CASSLAANSNQPQHF
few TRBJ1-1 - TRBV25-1 TGTGCCAGCAGTGACCGACGGACTGAAGCTTTCTTT CASSDRRTEAFF